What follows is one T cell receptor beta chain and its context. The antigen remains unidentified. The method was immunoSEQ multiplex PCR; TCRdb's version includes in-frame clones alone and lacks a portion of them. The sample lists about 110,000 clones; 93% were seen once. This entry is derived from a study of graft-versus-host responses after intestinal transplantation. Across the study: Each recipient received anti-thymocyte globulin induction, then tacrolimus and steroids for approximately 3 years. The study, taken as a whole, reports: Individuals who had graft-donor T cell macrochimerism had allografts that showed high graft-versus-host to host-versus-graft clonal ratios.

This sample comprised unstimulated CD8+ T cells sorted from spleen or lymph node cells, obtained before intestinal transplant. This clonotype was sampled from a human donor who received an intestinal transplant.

In DNA, the CDR3 is TGTGCCAGCAGGGGAGGGGGCACAGATACGCAGTATTTT. Translated: CASRGGGTDTQYF. The gene calls are TRBV21-1 and TRBJ2-3; the table's TRBD2 call for D was not verified on the DNA. TRBV21-1 is a recognized pseudogene. CDR3 length equals 13 residues.